The entry that follows covers one TCR beta chain sequence. The antigen is not known. The data stem from a study of shared clonotypes between healthy human individuals. Whole-study findings and limits: All-four-donor shared clonotypes had higher generation probabilities than non-shared clonotypes did.

Assay execution took place at the deep level. Per the authors' pipeline: ImmunoSEQ output lacked quality scores and full-length reads, limiting matched filtering. Generated by immunoSEQ multiplex PCR, the TCRdb table keeps only in-frame clones and is missing some. V, J and clone size were drawn from that table, and D and trimming were deduced from the DNA. The sample comprises about 980,000 clones, 70% to 85% of which are singletons, and 1.5% rests with the top ten. The CDR3 has 15 residues. V shed 1 base and J shed 5 bases, with 14 bases lying between them. Germline-derived CDR1 and CDR2 are SEHNR and FQNEAQ (reference sequence).

This rearrangement joins TRBV7-9 to TRBJ1-2; a weak D match, TRBD1 (5 bases). The sample consisted of memory CD4+ T cells sorted from blood. This sample's subset: CD45RA-negative fraction. The clonotype comes from a man between 18 and 35 years old in good health. The CDR3 is CASSLVGQGGYGYTF. The CDR3 coding sequence is TGTGCCAGCAGCTTAGTGGGCCAGGGAGGGTATGGCTACACCTTC. The complete variable domain, with remaining parts taken from reference TRBV7-9 and TRBJ1-2, reads DTGVSQNPRHKITKRGQNVTFRCDPISEHNRLYWYRQTLGQGPEFLTYFQNEAQLEKSRLLSDRFSAERPKGSFSTLEIQRTEQGDSAMYLCASSLVGQGGYGYTFGSGTRLTVV.